Below, 18 T cell receptor beta chains from the same sample are listed, as sequenced in a study of beta chain features in type 1 diabetes. Reverse transcribing all isolated RNA meant expressed TCRB transcripts were sequenced. Here immunoSEQ multiplex PCR was the method, and the copy in TCRdb shows in-frame clones only, minus some. Of 330,000 or so clones listed, about 19% are singletons. The source material was naive CD4+ T cells from blood. These receptors all come from a woman aged 18-35 years in good health.

This rearrangement joins TRBV5-1 to TRBJ1-1; TRBD1 matches at 9 bases. J lost 1 base, V lost 5 bases, and 9 bases had no gene match. Germline CDR1 is SGHRS and CDR2 is YFSETQ. The CDR3 length is 16 residues. The CDR3 is CASRLQGAVGNTEAFF. Here the CDR3 DNA reads TGCGCCAGCAGGCTACAGGGGGCGGTGGGGAACACTGAAGCTTTCTTT.

This clone has just a few counts. This chain links TRBV29-1 with TRBJ1-1; no clear D. V was trimmed by 6 bases and J by 3 bases, leaving 17 bases between them. This CDR3 spans 14 amino acids. Germline V gives CDR1 SQVTM, CDR2 ANQGSEA. CDR3 in amino acids: CSVTPPLRDTEAFF. The CDR3, as DNA: TGCAGCGTCACACCACCCTTACGGGACACTGAAGCTTTCTTT.

In this sample, this clone turned up a few times. The chain joins TRBV2 to TRBJ1-2; the D gene is possibly TRBD1 (6 bases). V was clipped by 1 base and J by 8 bases, with 14 bases between them. This CDR3 comprises 14 residues. Germline assignment: CDR1 SNHLY and CDR2 FYNNEI. The DNA for the CDR3 is TGTGCCAGCAGTGAAGGGTGGCAGGGACACGGCTACACCTTC. It specifies CASSEGWQGHGYTF.

This chain links TRBV9 with TRBJ1-2; 8 nucleotides line up with TRBD1. The CDR3 has 15 amino acids. The V and J ends lost 4 bases and 4 bases, in that order; junction bases with no gene match: 9. Germline V gene data show CDR1 as SGDLS and CDR2 as YYNGEE. The CDR3 is CASSIDLGQAYGYTF. The CDR3 DNA reads TGTGCCAGCAGCATCGACTTGGGACAGGCCTATGGCTACACCTTC.

This rearrangement joins TRBV9 to TRBJ2-5; D gene unclear. The CDR3 consists of 13 residues. V was shortened by 1 base and J by 4 bases, with 8 bases between the two germline ends. Germline values: CDR1 SGDLS, CDR2 YYNGEE. The CDR3 nucleotides are TGTGCCAGCAGCGTACGGCCGGGAGAGACCCAGTACTTC. Its protein product is CASSVRPGETQYF.

The chain is built from TRBV13 and TRBJ1-1; 7 bases are a match to TRBD1. This CDR3 is built from 16 residues. The J segment lost 0 bases and the V segment lost 5 bases, leaving 9 bases of the junction unmatched. Germline-derived CDR1 and CDR2 are PRHDT and FYEKMQ (reference sequence). CDR3 amino acids: CASSLAGQPMNTEAFF. CDR3 in DNA: TGTGCCAGCAGCCTGGCGGGACAGCCGATGAACACTGAAGCTTTCTTT.

This clone was seen more than once but under ten times. This rearrangement joins TRBV7-2 to TRBJ2-7; the match to TRBD2 covers 14 bases. CDR1 and CDR2 from the germline V gene are SGHTA and FQGNSA. V dropped 5 bases and J dropped 8; count of bases not matched to a gene: 11. The CDR3 is 16 residues long. DNA for the CDR3: TGTGCCAGCAGCCAGCTTCCGGGACTAGCGGGAGTCAAGCAGTACTTC. Translation gives CASSQLPGLAGVKQYF.

This sequence joins TRBV2 and TRBJ1-1; no firm D call. The CDR3 has 11 residues. With 6 bases removed from V and 12 bases from J, the gap between germline ends came to 14 bases. CDR1 SNHLY and CDR2 FYNNEI come from the germline V gene. The CDR3 sequence: CASRSFLASFF. In DNA, the CDR3 is TGTGCCAGCAGAAGCTTCCTAGCGTCTTTCTTT.

This chain links TRBV7-2 with TRBJ2-5, with 11 nucleotides matching TRBD1. This CDR3 spans 16 amino acids. The germline V gene encodes CDR1 SGHTA and CDR2 FQGNSA. The trim removed 5 bases at V and 5 bases at J, leaving 10 bases unmatched. CDR3 region: CASSPRDRGRRETQYF. CDR3 in DNA: TGTGCCAGCAGCCCGAGGGACAGGGGGAGAAGGGAGACCCAGTACTTC. Together with reference TRBV7-2 and TRBJ2-5, the CDR3 gives the full variable domain: GAGVSQSPSNKVTEKGKDVELRCDPISGHTALYWYRQSLGQGLEFLIYFQGNSAPDKSGLPSDRFSAERTGGSVSTLTIQRTQQEDSAVYLCASSPRDRGRRETQYFGPGTRLLVL.

This chain links TRBV9 with TRBJ2-1, with TRBD2 matching 11 bases. J lost 3 bases, V lost 4 bases, and 6 bases had no gene match. This CDR3 contains 16 residues. Germline V gene data show CDR1 as SGDLS and CDR2 as YYNGEE. CDR3 bases: TGTGCCAGCAGCCCCCGACTAGCGGGACTCTACAATGAGCAGTTCTTC. Amino acid sequence: CASSPRLAGLYNEQFF. The variable domain in full, completed from reference TRBV9 and TRBJ2-1, reads DSGVTQTPKHLITATGQRVTLRCSPRSGDLSVYWYQQSLDQGLQFLIQYYNGEERAKGNILERFSAQQFPDLHSELNLSSLELGDSALYFCASSPRLAGLYNEQFFGPGTRLTVL.

Only a few counts were recorded for this clone. The CDR3 DNA is TGTGCCAGCTCACCTACCGGGACAATTCTCCACACCTTC. Encoded protein: CASSPTGTILHTF. This sequence joins TRBV18 and TRBJ1-2; maybe TRBD1 (6 bases). CDR3 length: 13 amino acids. The germline CDR1 and CDR2 sequences are KGHSH and LQKENI. Trimming took off 3 bases at V and 12 bases at J, with 17 bases between the two ends. Variable domain in full (rest from reference TRBV18 and TRBJ1-2): NAGVMQNPRHLVRRRGQEARLRCSPMKGHSHVYWYRQLPEEGLKFMVYLQKENIIDESGMPKERFSAEFPKEGPSILRIQQVVRGDSAAYFCASSPTGTILHTFGSGTRLTVV.

This clone was seen a handful of times. The chain employs TRBV30 and TRBJ1-4; D uncertain. The germline gives CDR1 GTSNPN, CDR2 SVGIG (reference sequence). Trimming removed 6 bases from V and 7 bases from J, with 15 bases in between. The CDR3 spans 13 residues. The CDR3, as DNA: TGTGCCTGTCTACGGGGAAAGGGTGAAAAACTGTTTTTT. Protein product: CACLRGKGEKLFF.

The sample holds a few counts of this clone. The V call is TRBV5-1, the J call TRBJ2-3; 9 positions match TRBD2. CDR3 length: 18 residues. Germline loops: CDR1 SGHRS, CDR2 YFSETQ. V was clipped by 0 bases and J by 1 base; unmatched bases: 9. CDR3 DNA: TGCGCCAGCAGCTTGGGATTGACCTCTAGCGGGGGCACAGATACGCAGTATTTT. It translates to CASSLGLTSSGGTDTQYF.

This clone turned up a few times. The J gene is TRBJ2-1, the V gene TRBV7-2, with D possibly TRBD1 on 6 matching bases. Trimming removed 5 bases at V and 9 bases at J, with 20 bases between. Germline values: CDR1 SGHTA, CDR2 FQGNSA. The length of the CDR3 is 15 residues. The CDR3 coding sequence is TGTGCCAGCAGCCCAACAGGGCAGCTGGGCAGTGAGCAGTTCTTC. This encodes CASSPTGQLGSEQFF.

The chain couples TRBV6-5 to TRBJ2-1; D gene unclear. V was cut by 4 bases and J by 8 bases, with 15 bases left in between. There are 14 residues in the CDR3. The V gene's germline CDR1 is MNHEY and CDR2 SVGAGI. This chain's CDR3 is CASSSLTRRHEQFF. In DNA, the CDR3 is TGTGCCAGCAGTTCTCTGACAAGACGTCATGAGCAGTTCTTC.

Only a few counts were recorded for this clone. V and J are TRBV5-1 and TRBJ1-1; D gene ambiguous. Trimming took 0 bases from V and 0 from J, leaving 15 bases between them. The germline V gene has CDR1 SGHRS and CDR2 YFSETQ. The CDR3 is 17 amino acids. This CDR3 is CASSLVIWQDLNTEAFF. CDR3 nucleotides: TGCGCCAGCAGCTTGGTGATATGGCAGGACTTGAACACTGAAGCTTTCTTT.

The chain combines TRBV6-5 with TRBJ1-2; D unresolved. Trimming removed 4 bases from V and 2 bases from J, with 2 bases in between. The germline gives CDR1 MNHEY, CDR2 SVGAGI. This CDR3 region has 11 residues. The CDR3 protein is CASSSNYGYTF. The CDR3 DNA reads as TGTGCCAGCAGTTCAAACTATGGCTACACCTTC.

This clone occurred a few times. The rearrangement uses TRBV4-1 and TRBJ1-2; the match to TRBD1 covers 9 bases. The CDR3 extends over 15 amino acids. V shed 4 bases and J 2 bases; nucleotides not matched to a gene: 5. The germline gives CDR1 MGHRA, CDR2 YSYEKL. The DNA of the CDR3 is TGCGCCAGCAGCCGACGACAGGGGGGAAACTATGGCTACACCTTC. It encodes CASSRRQGGNYGYTF.